Below, 31 T cell receptor beta chains from the same sample are listed, as sequenced in a study of human T cells and chemical hapten exposure. MiXCR, applied by TCRdb to the RACE reads, yields one record per CDR3 protein. The sample records about 84,000 distinct CDR3 sequences, around 9.3% being singletons. The time point is: patch test 2, 6 weeks after DPC sensitization. Treatment: therapeutic diphenylcyclopropenone sensitization with weekly scalp DPC. This specimen consisted of whole blood, obtained in connection with sensitization to the hapten diphenylcyclopropenone (DPC). These receptors originate from a woman in her 50s with alopecia areata. Some clones in this sample may be carry-over from other donors' samples.

The chain joins TRBV11-3 to TRBJ2-1; unclear D gene. V shed 8 bases and J shed 6 bases, with 11 bases lying between them. Germline CDR1 is SGHNT and CDR2 is YENEEA. CDR3 length equals 12 residues. CDR3 residues: CASSKMGNEQFF. The CDR3 coding sequence is TGTGCCAGCTCTAAAATGGGCAATGAGCAGTTCTTC.

This chain links TRBV9 with TRBJ1-2, with 7 bases identical to TRBD1. Germline CDR1 reads SGDLS; CDR2 reads YYNGEE. This CDR3 spans 15 amino acids. The junction had 13 bases not matched to a gene; V was cut back by 4 bases and J by 7 bases. The CDR3 reads CASSLNTGTAGGYTF. The CDR3 bases are TGTGCCAGCAGCCTAAATACCGGGACAGCCGGTGGCTACACCTTC.

This clonotype appeared many times. The V and J genes are TRBV7-9 and TRBJ2-7; unclear D gene. The CDR3 contains 14 residues. The V and J ends lost 2 bases and 2 bases respectively, with 10 bases between them. Germline assignment: CDR1 SEHNR and CDR2 FQNEAQ (reference sequence). In DNA, the CDR3 is TGTGCCAGCAGCTTAACGAGACAAGCCTACGAGCAGTACTTC. Translated: CASSLTRQAYEQYF.

This clonotype was picked up many times. V is TRBV12-3 or TRBV12-4 and J is TRBJ2-1; 9 bases line up with TRBD1. CDR3 length equals 14 residues. J gave up 12 bases and V 4 bases, and 10 bases lay outside the gene matches. CDR3 bases: TGTGCCAGCAGTTCCAGGGACAGGGAAGAATGGCAGTTCTTC. It encodes CASSSRDREEWQFF.

This clonotype was seen repeatedly, ten times or more. The chain couples TRBV4-1 to TRBJ1-1; D gene unclear. V dropped 2 bases and J dropped 10 bases, with 8 bases sitting between them. The CDR3 contains 11 residues. Germline V gene lookup returns CDR1 MGHRA and CDR2 YSYEKL. CDR3 loop: CASSQSEGAFF. The CDR3 DNA sequence: TGCGCCAGCAGCCAATCCGAGGGAGCTTTCTTT.

This clonotype was detected ten times or more. The chain carries TRBV20-1 and TRBJ2-2; D assignment may be TRBD1 or TRBD2 (5 bases each). CDR1 DFQATT and CDR2 SNEGSKA come from the germline V gene (reference sequence). V lost 5 bases and J 4 bases, leaving 8 bases between the germline ends. This CDR3 region has 12 residues. The CDR3 DNA is TGCAGTGCTGGGACGGGCACCGGGGAGCTGTTTTTT. Protein product: CSAGTGTGELFF.

This clonotype occurred many times. V gene TRBV10-3 combines with J gene TRBJ2-1; D unresolved. Germline V gives CDR1 ENHRY, CDR2 SYGVKD. Between the trimmed V and J ends, which lost 4 bases and 8 bases, there was a span of 15 bases. The CDR3 consists of 14 residues. The CDR3 DNA sequence: TGTGCCATCAGTGTAGAAAGTATGGGCGATGAGCAGTTCTTC. Translated, it gives CAISVESMGDEQFF.

This clonotype has ten or more counts. This chain connects TRBV20-1 to TRBJ2-2; 11 bases match TRBD2. The CDR3 is 14 amino acids. Germline V gives CDR1 DFQATT, CDR2 SNEGSKA (reference sequence). J lost 6 bases, V lost 6 bases, and 6 bases had no gene match. For the CDR3, the DNA is TGCAGTGCATACCTAGCGGGAGGCGCCGGGGAGCTGTTTTTT. Its translation: CSAYLAGGAGELFF.

This clonotype was detected only a few times. The CDR3 DNA reads TGTGCCAGCAGTTACGCGGGACAGGGGGCAGATACGCAGTATTTT. Translation: CASSYAGQGADTQYF. The chain has TRBV6-6 and TRBJ2-3; the match to TRBD1 covers 11 bases. The germline V gene encodes CDR1 MNHNY and CDR2 SVGAGI (reference sequence). This CDR3 contains 15 residues. V lost 2 bases and J lost 4; bases outside the gene matches: 2.

This clonotype has at least ten counts. The chain couples TRBV4-3 to TRBJ1-3; 7 bases are a match to TRBD1. The V and J ends lost 0 bases and 7 bases, in that order; junction bases with no gene match: 3. Germline loops: CDR1 LGHNA, CDR2 YSLEER. The CDR3 covers 14 residues. CDR3 in amino acids: CASSQDRGVNTIYF. CDR3 in DNA: TGCGCCAGCAGCCAAGACAGGGGGGTGAACACCATATATTTT.

V is TRBV29-1 and J is TRBJ2-7; 8 bases are a match to TRBD1. The CDR3 sequence is 12 residues long. V gave up 6 bases and J gave up 4 bases; unmatched junction bases: 5. Germline-derived CDR1 and CDR2 are SQVTM and ANQGSEA. The CDR3 bases are TGCAGCGTCCGGACAGGGATATACGAGCAGTACTTC. It translates to CSVRTGIYEQYF.

This clonotype appeared many times. The chain recombines TRBV20-1 with TRBJ1-1, with a possible D match to TRBD1 (6 bases). Between the trimmed V and J ends, which lost 6 bases and 0 bases, there was a span of 20 bases. The V gene's germline CDR1 is DFQATT and CDR2 SNEGSKA (reference sequence). This CDR3 contains 16 residues. As DNA, the CDR3 is TGCAGTGCGAGGGAGGGGGTATTCCTTATGAACACTGAAGCTTTCTTT. Amino acid sequence: CSAREGVFLMNTEAFF.

The chain recombines TRBV12-3 or TRBV12-4 with TRBJ2-3, with 8 bases lining up with TRBD2. CDR3 size: 16 residues. Trimming cost V 0 bases and J 4 bases; bases outside gene matches: 6. CDR3 loop: CASSLAGLVEPDTQYF. The CDR3 nucleotides read TGTGCCAGCAGTTTAGCGGGACTAGTGGAACCAGATACGCAGTATTTT.

This clonotype was picked up many times. The chain links TRBV9 to TRBJ2-1, with 8 positions matching TRBD2. The CDR3 consists of 16 residues. The trim removed 0 bases at V and 2 bases at J, leaving 4 bases unmatched. The germline V gene encodes CDR1 SGDLS and CDR2 YYNGEE. CDR3: CASSVEGAGAYNEQFF. The CDR3 DNA reads TGTGCCAGCAGCGTAGAAGGAGCGGGAGCCTACAATGAGCAGTTCTTC.

This clonotype showed up many times. This chain joins TRBV2 and TRBJ2-1; the D is unclear. Germline V gene lookup returns CDR1 SNHLY and CDR2 FYNNEI. Trimming took off 5 bases at V and 1 base at J, with 12 bases between the two ends. The CDR3 is made up of 15 amino acids. CDR3: CASSFQPNSYNEQFF. CDR3 in DNA: TGTGCCAGCAGTTTTCAGCCTAATTCCTACAATGAGCAGTTCTTC.

The table lists this clonotype with a few counts. The rearrangement joins TRBV2 to TRBJ2-3; 12 positions agree with TRBD2. The CDR3 sequence is 16 residues long. Germline V gives CDR1 SNHLY, CDR2 FYNNEI. Trimming at V came to 4 bases and at J to 4 bases, leaving 6 bases not matched to a gene. CDR3 protein: CASSGRTSGISDTQYF. The CDR3 coding sequence is TGTGCCAGCAGTGGAAGGACTAGCGGGATCTCAGATACGCAGTATTTT. Based on the CDR3 plus reference TRBV2 and TRBJ2-3, the full variable domain is EPEVTQTPSHQVTQMGQEVILRCVPISNHLYFYWYRQILGQKVEFLVSFYNNEISEKSEIFDDQFSVERPDGSNFTLKIRSTKLEDSAMYFCASSGRTSGISDTQYFGPGTRLTVL.

This clonotype came up a few times. The gene calls are TRBV9 and TRBJ2-3; TRBD2 agrees at 8 bases. The CDR3 runs to 12 residues. Germline V gene lookup returns CDR1 SGDLS and CDR2 YYNGEE. The V gene end was trimmed by 3 bases and the J gene end by 10 bases; junction bases not matched to a gene: 4. CDR3: CASSGGLDAQYF. The CDR3, as DNA: TGTGCCAGCAGCGGGGGACTAGACGCGCAGTATTTT.

The table lists this clonotype with many counts. One junction end disagrees with the germline gene, perhaps due to a read error. This chain connects TRBV3-1 to TRBJ1-2; D gene unclear. CDR3 size: 12 residues. Germline V lookup: CDR1 LGHDT, CDR2 YNNKEL (reference sequence). This CDR3 is CASSQDMNFPAF. As DNA, the CDR3 is TGTGCCAGCAGCCAAGATATGAATTTTCCCGCCTTC.

This clonotype has a handful of counts. The rearrangement joins TRBV7-9 to TRBJ2-3; D uncertain. Trimming pared 5 bases from V and 3 bases from J, leaving 18 bases between. The CDR3 covers 16 residues. Germline V CDR1 and CDR2: SEHNR, FQNEAQ (reference sequence). The CDR3 DNA reads as TGTGCCAGCAGCCTTCTTGGAGCGTTTGGTACAGATACGCAGTATTTT. Its translation is CASSLLGAFGTDTQYF.

This clonotype came up a few times. V usage is TRBV29-1 and J usage is TRBJ2-1; TRBD1 might be the D (6 bases). The germline CDR1 and CDR2 sequences are SQVTM and ANQGSEA. The CDR3 covers 13 residues. Trimming removed 7 bases from V and 4 bases from J, with 14 bases in between. CDR3 nucleotide sequence: TGCAGCGGTCAGGGGCTGGCGTACAATGAGCAGTTCTTC. This sequence encodes CSGQGLAYNEQFF.

This clonotype was counted only a few times. This chain links TRBV11-3 with TRBJ2-5; D may be TRBD2 (6 bases). This CDR3 is 16 amino acids long. Germline CDR1 and CDR2: SGHNT and YENEEA. V lost 2 bases, J lost 2 bases, and 15 bases lay in between. This CDR3 is CASSLTSAGRQETQYF. DNA of the CDR3: TGTGCCAGCAGCTTAACTTCTGCGGGAAGGCAAGAGACCCAGTACTTC.

The CDR3 loop reads CASSFEDTQYF. For the CDR3, the DNA is TGTGCCAGCAGTTTCGAGGATACGCAGTATTTT. The rearrangement uses TRBV28 and TRBJ2-3, with D unresolved. Germline CDR1 is MDHEN and CDR2 is SYDVKM. The V gene lost 3 bases and the J gene lost 6 bases, with 4 bases spanning the gap. The CDR3 spans 11 residues.

As to this clonotype: The DNA is omitted, as the CDR3 cannot be located on it reliably, and the CDR3 follows TCRdb's listing. The V gene is TRBV6-5, the J gene TRBJ1-2. The CDR3 has 17 amino acids, counting both end residues. The germline gives CDR1 MNHEY, CDR2 SVGAGI. Here the CDR3 reads CASSYSSHLPSVRGYTF.

This clonotype was seen repeatedly, ten times or more. V is TRBV6-6 and J is TRBJ1-6, with unresolved D. The CDR3 runs 12 residues. Trimming cost V 3 bases and J 9 bases, with 6 bases left between them. Germline-derived CDR1 and CDR2 are MNHNY and SVGAGI (reference sequence). In DNA, the CDR3 is TGTGCCAGCAGTTATTCCGTTTCACCCCTCCACTTT. The encoded protein is CASSYSVSPLHF.

The chain has TRBV4-3 and TRBJ1-4, with TRBD1 matching over 7 bases. V shed 0 bases and J 6 bases; nucleotides not matched to a gene: 4. Germline values: CDR1 LGHNA, CDR2 YSLEER. The CDR3 sequence is 15 residues long. The CDR3 DNA reads as TGCGCCAGCAGCCAAGATGGGCAGGGGGATGAAAAACTGTTTTTT. Translated, it gives CASSQDGQGDEKLFF.

This clonotype appeared many times. The chain links TRBV20-1 to TRBJ2-3, with D unclear. The CDR3 is 15 residues long. Trimming left V 3 bases short and J 4 bases short, with 17 bases between. Germline lookup yields CDR1 DFQATT and CDR2 SNEGSKA (reference sequence). In DNA, the CDR3 is TGCAGTGCTAGTAACGAGGTGTCTTCCCCAGATACGCAGTATTTT. Translated: CSASNEVSSPDTQYF.

This clonotype was counted at least ten times. The chain couples TRBV20-1 to TRBJ1-3, with TRBD1 identical over 8 bases. This CDR3 has 16 residues. V trimming: 1 base; J trimming: 3 bases; junction bases outside the gene matches: 8. CDR1 is DFQATT and CDR2 is SNEGSKA in the germline V gene (reference sequence). CDR3 loop: CSARVGQGLGGNTIYF. The CDR3 nucleotides read TGCAGTGCTAGAGTAGGACAGGGTCTCGGTGGAAACACCATATATTTT.

J is TRBJ2-2 and V is TRBV7-2; the match to TRBD2 covers 15 bases. Trimming took 5 bases from V and 4 from J; bases not matched to a gene: 2. Per germline, CDR1 SGHTA and CDR2 FQGNSA. There are 16 residues in the CDR3. CDR3 sequence: CASSQGLAGGTGELFF. The CDR3 region has the DNA TGTGCCAGCAGCCAGGGACTAGCGGGAGGCACCGGGGAGCTGTTTTTT.

This clonotype showed up many times. J is TRBJ2-3 and V is TRBV12-3 or TRBV12-4, with 8 bases identical to TRBD2. The V and J ends lost 0 bases and 4 bases, in that order; junction bases with no gene match: 6. The CDR3 is made up of 16 amino acids. CDR3 DNA sequence: TGTGCCAGCAGTTTAGCGATTAGCGGGAACGCAGATACGCAGTATTTT. This gives the protein CASSLAISGNADTQYF.

This clonotype appeared a few times. This rearrangement joins TRBV6-5 to TRBJ2-1; perhaps TRBD2 as D (6 bases). The germline V gene has CDR1 MNHEY and CDR2 SVGAGI. Trimming removed 0 bases at V and 8 bases at J, with 11 bases between. The CDR3 has 14 residues. The CDR3 spells CASSYSSGSYEQFF. The DNA for the CDR3 is TGTGCCAGCAGTTACTCGTCCGGGAGCTATGAGCAGTTCTTC.

V is TRBV28 and J is TRBJ2-7; perhaps TRBD2 as D (5 bases). The CDR3 runs to 16 residues. Looked up from germline, CDR1 is MDHEN and CDR2 is SYDVKM. Trimming stripped 3 bases from V and 3 bases from J, with 18 bases between. The DNA of the CDR3 is TGTGCCAGCAGTTTCCCAAGGACGGGGAACCTCTACGAGCAGTACTTC. The encoded protein is CASSFPRTGNLYEQYF.